Listed here are 30 T cell receptor beta chains from one sample, sequenced in a study of blood T cell repertoires in COVID-19. Profiling relied on immunoSEQ multiplex PCR, and the TCRdb table lists in-frame clones only, not all of them. The profile covers roughly 300,000 clones, with more than 70% appearing a single time and approximately 8% taken by the ten largest. The source material was peripheral blood. Receptor source: a woman aged 45 to 65 who had recovered from COVID-19.

The V call is TRBV2, the J call TRBJ2-7, with 11 nucleotides matching TRBD2. V dropped 5 bases and J dropped 6; count of bases not matched to a gene: 6. Germline V gene data show CDR1 as SNHLY and CDR2 as FYNNEI. The CDR3 is made up of 14 amino acids. The CDR3 loop is CASSLLAGAAEQYF. CDR3 DNA sequence: TGTGCCAGCAGTCTACTAGCGGGGGCCGCCGAGCAGTACTTC.

The J gene is TRBJ2-7, the V gene TRBV6-1; TRBD2 matches at 11 bases. Germline V gives CDR1 MNHNS, CDR2 SASEGT. The CDR3 spans 17 residues. Trimming removed 4 bases from V and 0 bases from J; junction bases left unmatched: 8. CDR3 loop: CASSGTSGSLFSYEQYF. The CDR3 DNA reads as TGTGCCAGCAGTGGAACTAGCGGGAGTCTGTTCTCCTACGAGCAGTACTTC.

The chain recombines TRBV13 with TRBJ1-6; TRBD1 agrees at 7 bases. With 5 bases clipped from V and 7 bases from J, the junction kept 11 bases outside the gene matches. The CDR3 totals 16 residues. From germline, CDR1 is PRHDT and CDR2 FYEKMQ (reference sequence). DNA of the CDR3: TGTGCCAGCAGCCCGTCCGAGACAGGGCAAAATTCACCCCTCCACTTT. Translated, it gives CASSPSETGQNSPLHF.

Points on this clone: This sample also contains other DNA sequences that code for the same CDR3. The V call is TRBV7-7, the J call TRBJ2-1; TRBD2 matches 14 bases. From germline, CDR1 is SSHAT and CDR2 FNYEAQ (reference sequence). This CDR3 has 15 amino acids. After removal of 1 base from V and 7 bases from J, the junction contained 0 bases not matched to a gene. The CDR3 spells CASSLGLAGGNEQFF. The DNA of the CDR3 is TGTGCCAGCAGCTTAGGACTAGCGGGAGGGAATGAGCAGTTCTTC.

This chain uses TRBV11-2 with TRBJ2-5; D possibly corresponds to TRBD1 (6 bases). The V end lost 5 bases, the J end lost 1 base, and 14 bases lay between the germline ends. The germline V gene encodes CDR1 SGHAT and CDR2 FQNNGV. This CDR3 is 15 amino acids long. The CDR3 spells CASSRLDRTQETQYF. The CDR3 region has the DNA TGTGCCAGCAGCCGCTTGGACAGAACCCAAGAGACCCAGTACTTC.

The rearrangement joins TRBV2 to TRBJ1-2; 9 positions agree with TRBD1. CDR1 and CDR2 from the germline V gene are SNHLY and FYNNEI. The CDR3 runs to 13 residues. Trimming removed 5 bases from V and 5 bases from J; junction bases left unmatched: 3. The CDR3 is CASSRDREYGYTF. The CDR3 DNA follows: TGTGCCAGCAGTAGGGACAGGGAGTATGGCTACACCTTC.

This chain links TRBV2 with TRBJ2-7, with 7 bases identical to TRBD1. The germline gives CDR1 SNHLY, CDR2 FYNNEI. This CDR3 is 12 amino acids long. Trimming removed 6 bases from V and 6 bases from J; junction bases left unmatched: 5. CDR3 region: CASSDRVIEQYF. In nucleotides, the CDR3 is TGTGCCAGCAGCGACAGGGTAATCGAGCAGTACTTC.

V is TRBV7-2 and J is TRBJ2-7, with 12 bases identical to TRBD2. Germline V gene data show CDR1 as SGHTA and CDR2 as FQGNSA. The CDR3 covers 15 residues. V gave up 5 bases and J gave up 3 bases; unmatched junction bases: 5. CDR3 sequence (DNA): TGTGCCAGCAGCGAGACTAGCGGGGGTGGCTACGAGCAGTACTTC. Protein product: CASSETSGGGYEQYF.

The chain joins TRBV7-2 to TRBJ2-5; 8 bases match TRBD2. Germline-derived CDR1 and CDR2 are SGHTA and FQGNSA. V shed 4 bases, J shed 5 bases, and the junction held 9 bases outside the gene matches. The CDR3 loop spans 15 amino acids. The CDR3 loop reads CASSSQGTSRETQYF. In DNA, the CDR3 is TGTGCCAGCAGCTCCCAAGGGACTAGTAGGGAGACCCAGTACTTC.

This clone is a singleton in its sample. Different DNA sequences within this sample yield the same CDR3. The V call is TRBV5-6, the J call TRBJ2-1; D is uncertain. The CDR3 spans 15 residues. The V gene's germline CDR1 is SGHDT and CDR2 YYEEEE. With 0 bases removed from V and 0 bases from J, the gap between germline ends came to 7 bases. The CDR3 DNA reads TGTGCCAGCAGCTTGGGACAAAGCTCCTACAATGAGCAGTTCTTC. Translation gives CASSLGQSSYNEQFF.

This chain uses TRBV2 with TRBJ2-1, with 12 bases fitting TRBD2. The J segment lost 6 bases and the V segment lost 4 bases, leaving 4 bases of the junction unmatched. Germline CDR1 and CDR2: SNHLY and FYNNEI. The CDR3 length is 15 residues. The CDR3 sequence: CASSGGLAGPNEQFF. DNA for the CDR3: TGTGCCAGCAGTGGCGGACTAGCGGGACCCAATGAGCAGTTCTTC.

This clone was picked up a small number of times. V and J are TRBV5-1 and TRBJ2-7; TRBD1 agrees at 8 bases. The germline gives CDR1 SGHRS, CDR2 YFSETQ. Germline trimming cut 0 bases from V and 3 bases from J; bases unmatched to any gene: 5. The CDR3 extends over 15 amino acids. CDR3 coding DNA: TGCGCCAGCAGCTTGGCCCCGGGACAGGACTACGAGCAGTACTTC. Protein: CASSLAPGQDYEQYF. The complete variable domain, with remaining parts taken from reference TRBV5-1 and TRBJ2-7, reads KAGVTQTPRYLIKTRGQQVTLSCSPISGHRSVSWYQQTPGQGLQFLFEYFSETQRNKGNFPGRFSGRQFSNSRSEMNVSTLELGDSALYLCASSLAPGQDYEQYFGPGTRLTVT.

This clone was seen only once. The chain couples TRBV7-2 to TRBJ1-5; 7 positions match TRBD1. CDR1 SGHTA and CDR2 FQGNSA come from the germline V gene. Losses at the gene ends were 4 bases for V and 6 bases for J; bases not matched to a gene: 9. The CDR3 totals 15 residues. This CDR3 is CASSSSGQGVQPQHF. For the CDR3, the DNA is TGTGCCAGCAGCTCGTCAGGGCAGGGGGTTCAGCCCCAGCATTTT.

The genes are TRBV19 and TRBJ1-6; D is unresolved. Per germline, CDR1 LNHDA and CDR2 SQIVND (reference sequence). This CDR3 has 15 residues. V shed 6 bases and J shed 5 bases, with 14 bases lying between them. CDR3 in DNA: TGTGCCAGTAGCCTCTCCGGCGGTAATAATTCACCCCTCCACTTT. Its translation is CASSLSGGNNSPLHF.

This chain joins TRBV7-2 and TRBJ2-5, with TRBD1 matching 7 bases. V was clipped by 0 bases and J by 4 bases; unmatched bases: 5. CDR1 is SGHTA, CDR2 FQGNSA, per germline. This CDR3 has 15 residues. For the CDR3, the DNA is TGTGCCAGCAGCTTAGCGTTGGGACAGTTAGAGACCCAGTACTTC. Its translation: CASSLALGQLETQYF. Supplemented by reference TRBV7-2 and TRBJ2-5, the full variable domain reads GAGVSQSPSNKVTEKGKDVELRCDPISGHTALYWYRQSLGQGLEFLIYFQGNSAPDKSGLPSDRFSAERTGGSVSTLTIQRTQQEDSAVYLCASSLALGQLETQYFGPGTRLLVL.

V gene TRBV21-1 combines with J gene TRBJ2-3; no DNA check was done on the table's D call, TRBD2. TRBV21-1 is designated a pseudogene. The CDR3 loop spans 15 amino acids. CDR3 bases: TGTGCCAGCAGCAAAGCGCTGAAGAGAACAGATACGCAGTATTTT. Translating it yields CASSKALKRTDTQYF.

The rearrangement uses TRBV27 and TRBJ1-5; 10 bases agree with TRBD1. The CDR3 has 16 residues. The germline gives CDR1 MNHEY, CDR2 SMNVEV (reference sequence). J lost 3 bases, V lost 5 bases, and 7 bases had no gene match. DNA of the CDR3: TGTGCCAGCAGTCCGGACAGGGGGTTTGTCAATCAGCCCCAGCATTTT. Translated: CASSPDRGFVNQPQHF.

The CDR3: CASSLAMGQGGHEQYF. CDR3 bases: TGTGCCAGCAGCTTGGCCATGGGACAGGGGGGGCACGAGCAGTACTTC. V and J are TRBV5-6 and TRBJ2-7; 11 bases are a match to TRBD1. The CDR3 contains 16 residues. Germline trimming cut 0 bases from V and 5 bases from J; bases unmatched to any gene: 7. Germline V gene data show CDR1 as SGHDT and CDR2 as YYEEEE.

This clone has a handful of counts. V and J are TRBV7-9 and TRBJ2-1, with D tentatively TRBD2 (6 bases). V lost 3 bases and J 4 bases, leaving 13 bases between the germline ends. Per germline, CDR1 SEHNR and CDR2 FQNEAQ (reference sequence). The CDR3 is made up of 15 amino acids. Here the CDR3 reads CASSFRLALYNEQFF. CDR3 DNA sequence: TGTGCCAGCAGCTTTCGGCTAGCGCTGTACAATGAGCAGTTCTTC.

This clone was counted only a few times. V and J are TRBV3-1 (or the pseudogene TRBV3-2) and TRBJ1-6; TRBD1 agrees at 8 bases. Germline values: CDR1 LGHDT, CDR2 YNNKEL (reference sequence). V lost 2 bases, J lost 0 bases, and 3 bases stayed unmatched. The CDR3 loop spans 17 amino acids. The CDR3 is CASSQTDRGSYNSPLHF. The CDR3 DNA reads TGTGCCAGCAGCCAAACAGACAGGGGCTCCTATAATTCACCCCTCCACTTT.

In this sample, this clone turned up a few times. The chain has TRBV5-1 and TRBJ2-5; TRBD2 aligns across 8 bases. Germline V gene data show CDR1 as SGHRS and CDR2 as YFSETQ. The length of the CDR3 is 15 residues. J was trimmed by 2 bases and V by 5 bases; bases with no gene match: 8. The CDR3 reads CASRSTSGFQETQYF. The CDR3 DNA sequence: TGCGCCAGCAGGTCTACTAGCGGATTTCAAGAGACCCAGTACTTC. Full variable domain (rest looked up from reference TRBV5-1 and TRBJ2-5): KAGVTQTPRYLIKTRGQQVTLSCSPISGHRSVSWYQQTPGQGLQFLFEYFSETQRNKGNFPGRFSGRQFSNSRSEMNVSTLELGDSALYLCASRSTSGFQETQYFGPGTRLLVL.

The chain links TRBV2 to TRBJ2-7, with 13 nucleotides matching TRBD2. The germline V gene encodes CDR1 SNHLY and CDR2 FYNNEI. The junction had 14 bases not matched to a gene; V was cut back by 10 bases and J by 8 bases. The CDR3 consists of 15 residues. The CDR3: CATRGLAGEFTQQYF. The CDR3 DNA sequence: TGTGCCACCAGAGGACTAGCGGGAGAGTTTACGCAGCAGTACTTC.

The CDR3 spells CASSEAPRSSGANVLTF. In DNA form, the CDR3 reads TGTGCCAGCAGTGAAGCTCCCCGCAGCTCTGGGGCCAACGTCCTGACTTTC. The chain combines TRBV2 with TRBJ2-6; D unresolved. The germline V gene encodes CDR1 SNHLY and CDR2 FYNNEI. There are 17 residues in the CDR3. V was shortened by 0 bases and J by 0 bases, with 9 bases between the two germline ends.

With regard to this clone: The sample has other DNA sequences that encode this CDR3 too. This sequence joins TRBV7-2 and TRBJ1-2, with 11 bases fitting TRBD1. J was trimmed by 8 bases and V by 5 bases; bases with no gene match: 4. This CDR3 contains 13 residues. Germline CDR1 and CDR2: SGHTA and FQGNSA. CDR3 protein: CASSGQGARGYTF. DNA of the CDR3: TGTGCCAGCAGCGGACAGGGGGCGCGGGGCTACACCTTC. Full variable domain (outside the CDR3, taken from reference TRBV7-2 and TRBJ1-2): GAGVSQSPSNKVTEKGKDVELRCDPISGHTALYWYRQSLGQGLEFLIYFQGNSAPDKSGLPSDRFSAERTGGSVSTLTIQRTQQEDSAVYLCASSGQGARGYTFGSGTRLTVV.

The V call is TRBV5-1, the J call TRBJ2-3, with D possibly matching TRBD2 (7 bases). Trimming pared 4 bases from V and 7 bases from J, leaving 19 bases between. The CDR3 is 15 amino acids. CDR1 and CDR2 (germline): SGHRS, YFSETQ. CDR3: CASSPEGGAQHTQYF. CDR3 bases: TGCGCCAGCAGCCCCGAAGGGGGGGCACAACATACGCAGTATTTT.

Worth noting for this clone: Other DNA sequences from this sample encode an identical CDR3 as well. The J gene is TRBJ2-7, the V gene TRBV5-1; D may be TRBD2 (6 bases). Germline CDR1 and CDR2: SGHRS and YFSETQ. With 2 bases removed from V and 0 bases from J, the gap between germline ends came to 6 bases. The CDR3 is 13 residues long. CDR3 sequence: CASSFGGSYEQYF. CDR3 bases: TGCGCCAGCAGCTTCGGGGGCTCCTACGAGCAGTACTTC.

The chain is built from TRBV5-1 and TRBJ2-7; 7 bases match TRBD1. This CDR3 comprises 13 residues. V lost 4 bases to trimming and J lost 4 bases; unmatched junction nucleotides: 5. The germline V gene encodes CDR1 SGHRS and CDR2 YFSETQ. CDR3 sequence: CASSPTGWYEQYF. CDR3 coding DNA: TGCGCCAGCAGCCCGACAGGGTGGTACGAGCAGTACTTC.

This chain connects TRBV27 to TRBJ2-2; possible D gene TRBD2, 5 bases. CDR1 and CDR2 from the germline V gene are MNHEY and SMNVEV (reference sequence). V was clipped by 4 bases and J by 4 bases, with 25 bases between them. There are 19 residues in the CDR3. CDR3 DNA: TGTGCCAGCAGTTCGCGGGTCGGGCACCACCGCGATGCCACCGGGGAGCTGTTTTTT. Translation gives CASSSRVGHHRDATGELFF.

The chain combines TRBV7-7 with TRBJ1-4; the match to TRBD1 covers 7 bases. V dropped 5 bases and J dropped 5; count of bases not matched to a gene: 11. This CDR3 is 16 amino acids long. CDR1 is SSHAT and CDR2 is FNYEAQ in the germline V gene (reference sequence). In DNA, the CDR3 is TGTGCCAGCAGCCCACATCCCAGGGGGGAAAATGAAAAACTGTTTTTT. Translating it yields CASSPHPRGENEKLFF.

This chain connects TRBV7-2 to TRBJ1-3; 7 bases match TRBD1. The CDR3 is 15 residues long. J gave up 4 bases and V 1 base, and 4 bases lay outside the gene matches. Germline CDR1 reads SGHTA; CDR2 reads FQGNSA. The CDR3 loop reads CASSLGGGQGNTIYF. The CDR3 region has the DNA TGTGCCAGCAGCTTAGGAGGGGGACAGGGAAACACCATATATTTT.